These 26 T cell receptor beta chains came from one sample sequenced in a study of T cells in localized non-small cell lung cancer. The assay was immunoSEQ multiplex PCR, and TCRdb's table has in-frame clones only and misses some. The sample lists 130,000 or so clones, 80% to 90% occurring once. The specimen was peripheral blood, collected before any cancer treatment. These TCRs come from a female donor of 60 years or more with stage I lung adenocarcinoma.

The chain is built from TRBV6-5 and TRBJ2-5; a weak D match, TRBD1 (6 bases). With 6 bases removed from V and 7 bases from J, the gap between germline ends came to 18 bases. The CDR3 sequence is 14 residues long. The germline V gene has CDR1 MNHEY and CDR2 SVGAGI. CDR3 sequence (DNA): TGTGCCAGCAGGGTTGGACAGCATAAGCGGACCCAGTACTTC. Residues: CASRVGQHKRTQYF.

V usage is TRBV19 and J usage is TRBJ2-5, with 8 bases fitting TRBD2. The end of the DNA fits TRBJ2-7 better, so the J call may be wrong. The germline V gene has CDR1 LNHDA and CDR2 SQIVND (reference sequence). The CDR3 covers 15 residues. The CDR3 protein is CASSIAGGPGYEQYF. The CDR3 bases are TGTGCCAGTAGTATAGCGGGAGGGCCAGGATACGAGCAGTACTTC.

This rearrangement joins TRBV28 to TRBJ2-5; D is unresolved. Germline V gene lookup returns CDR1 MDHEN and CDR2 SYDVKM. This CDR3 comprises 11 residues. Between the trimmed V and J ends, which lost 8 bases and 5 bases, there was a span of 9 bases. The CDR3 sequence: CASRESETQYF. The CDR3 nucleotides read TGTGCCAGCCGCGAGTCGGAGACCCAGTACTTC.

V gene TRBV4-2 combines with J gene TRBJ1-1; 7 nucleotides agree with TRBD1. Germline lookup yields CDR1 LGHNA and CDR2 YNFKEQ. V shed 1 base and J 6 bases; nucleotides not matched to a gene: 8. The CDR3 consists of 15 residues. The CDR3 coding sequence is TGTGCCAGCAGCCAAGTGGCGTCAGGGGGGCCTGAAGCTTTCTTT. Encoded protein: CASSQVASGGPEAFF.

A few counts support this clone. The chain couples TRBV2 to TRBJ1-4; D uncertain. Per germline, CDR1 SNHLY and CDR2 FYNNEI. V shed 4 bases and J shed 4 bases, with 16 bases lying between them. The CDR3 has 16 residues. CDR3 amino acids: CASSGNNPQLNEKLFF. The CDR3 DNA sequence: TGTGCCAGCAGTGGTAACAACCCGCAACTTAATGAAAAACTGTTTTTT.

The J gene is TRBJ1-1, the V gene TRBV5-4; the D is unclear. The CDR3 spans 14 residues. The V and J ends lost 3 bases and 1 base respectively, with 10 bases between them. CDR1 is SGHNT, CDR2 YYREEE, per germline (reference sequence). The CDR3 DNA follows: TGTGCCAGCAGCTCTAACTGGAAGAACACTGAAGCTTTCTTT. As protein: CASSSNWKNTEAFF.

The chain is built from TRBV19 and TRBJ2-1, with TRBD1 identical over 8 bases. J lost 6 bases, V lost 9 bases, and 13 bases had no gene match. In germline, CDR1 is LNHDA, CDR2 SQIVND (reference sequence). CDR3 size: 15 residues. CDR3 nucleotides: TGTGCCAGCGGACCGTCCTACAGGGGGAGCAATGAGCAGTTCTTC. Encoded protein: CASGPSYRGSNEQFF.

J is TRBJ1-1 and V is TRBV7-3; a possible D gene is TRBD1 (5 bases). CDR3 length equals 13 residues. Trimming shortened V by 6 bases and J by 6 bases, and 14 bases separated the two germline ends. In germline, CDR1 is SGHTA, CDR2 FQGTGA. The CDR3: CASRSTGGSEAFF. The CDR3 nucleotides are TGTGCCAGCAGGTCGACGGGGGGATCTGAAGCTTTCTTT.

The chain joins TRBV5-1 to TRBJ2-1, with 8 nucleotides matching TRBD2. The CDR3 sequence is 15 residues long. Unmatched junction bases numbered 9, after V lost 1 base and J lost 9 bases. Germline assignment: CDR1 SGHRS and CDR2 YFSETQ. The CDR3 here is CASSLTSGDVGEQFF. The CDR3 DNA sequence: TGCGCCAGCAGCTTGACTAGCGGAGACGTGGGTGAGCAGTTCTTC.

In nucleotides, the CDR3 is TGCACCAGCCGAGACGAACGGAGTTCGGGCATTCAGTACTTC. Amino acids: CTSRDERSSGIQYF. The V call is TRBV1, the J call TRBJ2-4; the table's D call, TRBD2, has no DNA check behind it. TRBV1 is a pseudogene. The CDR3 has 14 amino acids.

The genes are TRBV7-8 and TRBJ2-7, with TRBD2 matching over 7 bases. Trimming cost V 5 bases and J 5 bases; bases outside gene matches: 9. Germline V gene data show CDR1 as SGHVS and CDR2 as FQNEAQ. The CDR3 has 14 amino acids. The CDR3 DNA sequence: TGTGCCAGCAGCGCACTCCGGGAGGCTCACGAGCAGTACTTC. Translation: CASSALREAHEQYF.

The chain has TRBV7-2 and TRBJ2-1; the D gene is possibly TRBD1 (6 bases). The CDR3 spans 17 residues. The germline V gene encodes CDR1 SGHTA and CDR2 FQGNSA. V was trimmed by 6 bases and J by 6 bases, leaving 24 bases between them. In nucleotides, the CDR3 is TGTGCCAGCAGTTCCCCACCGGGACACCGACCCCCCAATGAGCAGTTCTTC. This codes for CASSSPPGHRPPNEQFF.

The CDR3 spells CASSQDRVGRYEQYF. The CDR3, as DNA: TGCGCCAGCAGCCAAGATAGGGTGGGGCGATACGAGCAGTACTTC. The V call is TRBV4-1, the J call TRBJ2-7, with D possibly matching TRBD1 (5 bases). CDR3 size: 15 residues. Germline assignment: CDR1 MGHRA and CDR2 YSYEKL. Trimming shortened V by 0 bases and J by 4 bases, and 13 bases separated the two germline ends.

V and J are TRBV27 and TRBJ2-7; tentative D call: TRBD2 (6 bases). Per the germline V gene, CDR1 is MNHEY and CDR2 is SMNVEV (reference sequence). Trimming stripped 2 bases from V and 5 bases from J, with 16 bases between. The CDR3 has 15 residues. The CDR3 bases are TGTGCCAGCAGTTTACGGGGGAGGTGGAACGACGAGCAGTACTTC. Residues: CASSLRGRWNDEQYF.

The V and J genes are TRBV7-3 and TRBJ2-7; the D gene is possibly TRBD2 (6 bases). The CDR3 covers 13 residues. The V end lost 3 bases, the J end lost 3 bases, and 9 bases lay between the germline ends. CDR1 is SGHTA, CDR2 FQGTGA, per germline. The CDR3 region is CASSLGTYYEQYF. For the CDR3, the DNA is TGTGCCAGCAGCTTGGGGACTTACTACGAGCAGTACTTC.

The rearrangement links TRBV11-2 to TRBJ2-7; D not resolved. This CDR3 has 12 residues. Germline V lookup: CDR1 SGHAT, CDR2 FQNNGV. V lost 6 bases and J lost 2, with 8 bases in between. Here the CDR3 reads CASSPDTYEQYF. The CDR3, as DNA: TGTGCCAGCAGTCCTGACACCTACGAGCAGTACTTC. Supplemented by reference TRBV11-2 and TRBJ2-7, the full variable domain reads EAGVAQSPRYKIIEKRQSVAFWCNPISGHATLYWYQQILGQGPKLLIQFQNNGVVDDSQLPKDRFSAERLKGVDSTLKIQPAKLEDSAVYLCASSPDTYEQYFGPGTRLTVT.

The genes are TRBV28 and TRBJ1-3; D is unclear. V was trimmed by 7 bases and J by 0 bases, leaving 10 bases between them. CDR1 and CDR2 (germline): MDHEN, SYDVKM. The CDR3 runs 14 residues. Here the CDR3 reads CASITADSGNTIYF. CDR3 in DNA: TGTGCCAGCATTACGGCGGACTCTGGAAACACCATATATTTT.

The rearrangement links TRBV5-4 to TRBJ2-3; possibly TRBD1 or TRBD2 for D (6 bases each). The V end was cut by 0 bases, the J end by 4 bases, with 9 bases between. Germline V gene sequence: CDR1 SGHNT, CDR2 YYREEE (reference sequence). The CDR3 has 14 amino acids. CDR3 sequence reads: CASSLARGADTQYF. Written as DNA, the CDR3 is TGTGCCAGCAGCTTGGCTAGGGGGGCAGATACGCAGTATTTT.

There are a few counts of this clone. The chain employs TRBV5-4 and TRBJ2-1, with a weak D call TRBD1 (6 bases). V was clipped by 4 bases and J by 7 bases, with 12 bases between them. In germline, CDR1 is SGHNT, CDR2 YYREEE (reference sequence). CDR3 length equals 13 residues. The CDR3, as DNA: TGTGCCAGCAGCCAAAAAACAGGGAATGAGCAGTTCTTC. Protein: CASSQKTGNEQFF.

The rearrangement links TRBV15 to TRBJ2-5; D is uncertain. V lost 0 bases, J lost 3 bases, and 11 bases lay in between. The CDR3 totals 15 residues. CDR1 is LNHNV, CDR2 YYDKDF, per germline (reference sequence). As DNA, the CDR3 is TGTGCCACCAGCAGAGATCCCGGCCGGGAAGAGACCCAGTACTTC. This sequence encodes CATSRDPGREETQYF.

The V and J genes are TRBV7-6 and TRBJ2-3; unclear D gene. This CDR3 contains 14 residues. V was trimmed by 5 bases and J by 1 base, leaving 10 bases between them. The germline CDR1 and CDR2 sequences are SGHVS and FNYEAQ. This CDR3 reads CASSPYSGTDTQYF. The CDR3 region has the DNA TGTGCCAGCAGCCCATACTCGGGCACAGATACGCAGTATTTT.

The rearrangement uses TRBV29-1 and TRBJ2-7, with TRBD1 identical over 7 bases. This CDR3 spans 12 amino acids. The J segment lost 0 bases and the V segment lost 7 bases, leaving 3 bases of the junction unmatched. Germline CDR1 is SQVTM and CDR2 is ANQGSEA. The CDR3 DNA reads TGCAGCGCAAGGGACAGCTCCTACGAGCAGTACTTC. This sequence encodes CSARDSSYEQYF.

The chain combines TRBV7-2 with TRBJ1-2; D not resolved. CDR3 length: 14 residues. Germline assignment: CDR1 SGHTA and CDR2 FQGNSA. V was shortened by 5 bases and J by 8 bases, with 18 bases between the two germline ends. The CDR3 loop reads CASSPEPGIRGYTF. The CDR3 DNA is TGTGCCAGCAGCCCAGAACCAGGAATCCGGGGCTACACCTTC.

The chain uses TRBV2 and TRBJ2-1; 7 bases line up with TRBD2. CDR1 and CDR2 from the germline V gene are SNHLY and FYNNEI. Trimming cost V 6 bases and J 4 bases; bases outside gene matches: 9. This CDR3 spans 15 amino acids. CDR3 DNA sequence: TGTGCCAGCAGAGCCTCTAGCGGAAGTTACAATGAGCAGTTCTTC. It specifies CASRASSGSYNEQFF.

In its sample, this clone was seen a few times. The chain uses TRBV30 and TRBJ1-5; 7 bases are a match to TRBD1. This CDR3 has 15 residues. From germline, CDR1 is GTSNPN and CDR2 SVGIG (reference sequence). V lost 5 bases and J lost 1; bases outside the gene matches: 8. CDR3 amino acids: CAWSRTGRSNQPQHF. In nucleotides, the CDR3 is TGTGCCTGGTCCCGGACAGGAAGAAGCAATCAGCCCCAGCATTTT.

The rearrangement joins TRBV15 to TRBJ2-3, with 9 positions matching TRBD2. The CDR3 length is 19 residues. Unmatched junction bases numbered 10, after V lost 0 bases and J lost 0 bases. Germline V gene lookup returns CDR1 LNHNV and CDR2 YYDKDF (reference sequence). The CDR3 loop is CATSRDLRRLAASTDTQYF. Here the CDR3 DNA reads TGTGCCACCAGCAGAGATCTAAGGAGACTAGCGGCTAGCACAGATACGCAGTATTTT.